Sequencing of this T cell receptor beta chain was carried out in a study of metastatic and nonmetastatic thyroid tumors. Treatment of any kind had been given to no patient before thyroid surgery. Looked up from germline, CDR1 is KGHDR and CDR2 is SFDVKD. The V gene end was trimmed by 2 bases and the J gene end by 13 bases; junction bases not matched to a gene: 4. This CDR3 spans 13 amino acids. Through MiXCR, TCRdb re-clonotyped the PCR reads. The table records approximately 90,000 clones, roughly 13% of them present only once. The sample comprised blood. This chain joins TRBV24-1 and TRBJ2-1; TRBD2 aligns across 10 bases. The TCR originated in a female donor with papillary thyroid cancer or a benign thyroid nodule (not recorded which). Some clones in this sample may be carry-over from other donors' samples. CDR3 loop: CATSDWTSGRQFF. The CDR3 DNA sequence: TGTGCCACCAGTGATTGGACTAGCGGACGTCAGTTCTTC.